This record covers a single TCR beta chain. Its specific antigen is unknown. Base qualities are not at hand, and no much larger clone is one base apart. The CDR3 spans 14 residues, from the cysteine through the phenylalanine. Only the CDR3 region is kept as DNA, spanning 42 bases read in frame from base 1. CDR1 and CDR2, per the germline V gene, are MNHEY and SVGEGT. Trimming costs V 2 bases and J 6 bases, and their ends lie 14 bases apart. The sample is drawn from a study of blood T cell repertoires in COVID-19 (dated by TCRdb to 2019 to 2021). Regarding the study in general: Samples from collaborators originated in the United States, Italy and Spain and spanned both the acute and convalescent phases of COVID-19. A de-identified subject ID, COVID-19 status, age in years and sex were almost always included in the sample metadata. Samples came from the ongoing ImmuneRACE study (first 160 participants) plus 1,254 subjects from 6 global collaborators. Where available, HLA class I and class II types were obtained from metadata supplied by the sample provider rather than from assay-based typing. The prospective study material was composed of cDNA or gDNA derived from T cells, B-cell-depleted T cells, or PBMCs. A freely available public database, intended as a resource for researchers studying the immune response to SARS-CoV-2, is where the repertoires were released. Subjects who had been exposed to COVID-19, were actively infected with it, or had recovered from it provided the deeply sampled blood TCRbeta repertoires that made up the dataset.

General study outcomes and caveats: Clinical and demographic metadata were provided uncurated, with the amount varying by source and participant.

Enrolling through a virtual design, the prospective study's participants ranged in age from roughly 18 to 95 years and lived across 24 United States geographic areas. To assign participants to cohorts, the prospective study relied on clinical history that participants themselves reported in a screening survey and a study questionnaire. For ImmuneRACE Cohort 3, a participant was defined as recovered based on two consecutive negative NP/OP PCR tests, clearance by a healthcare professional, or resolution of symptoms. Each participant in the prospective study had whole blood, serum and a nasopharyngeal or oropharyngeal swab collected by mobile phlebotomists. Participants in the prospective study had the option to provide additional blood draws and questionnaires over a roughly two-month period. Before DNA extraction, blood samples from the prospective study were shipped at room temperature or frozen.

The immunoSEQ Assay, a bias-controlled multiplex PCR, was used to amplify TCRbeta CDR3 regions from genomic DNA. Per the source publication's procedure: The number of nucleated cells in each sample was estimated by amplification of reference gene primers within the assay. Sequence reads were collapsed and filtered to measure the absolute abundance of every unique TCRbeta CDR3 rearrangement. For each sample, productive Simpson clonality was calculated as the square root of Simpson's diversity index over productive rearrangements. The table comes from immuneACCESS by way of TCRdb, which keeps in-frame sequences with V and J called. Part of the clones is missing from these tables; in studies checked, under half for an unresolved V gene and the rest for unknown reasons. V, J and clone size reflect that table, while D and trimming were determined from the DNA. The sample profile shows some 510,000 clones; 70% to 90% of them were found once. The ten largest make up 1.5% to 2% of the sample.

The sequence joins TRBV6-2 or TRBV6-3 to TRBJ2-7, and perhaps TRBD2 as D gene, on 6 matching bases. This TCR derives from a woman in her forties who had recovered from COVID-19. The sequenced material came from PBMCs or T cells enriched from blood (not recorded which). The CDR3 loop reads CASSYVSGESEQYF. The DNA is TGTGCCAGCAGTTACGTTTCGGGAGAAAGCGAGCAGTACTTC.